This record concerns one TCR beta chain sequence. The antigen is undetermined. This specimen comes from a study of CD8 T cells in ankylosing spondylitis. Making the TCR beta libraries involved quantitative 5'-RACE with molecular barcodes. Using its own MiXCR run on the 5' RACE reads, TCRdb lists one record per CDR3 protein. The top ten clones hold about 3.3% of a sample with 100,000 to 150,000 distinct CDR3 sequences, roughly a tenth of them seen once. This CDR3 has 14 residues. Germline V lookup: CDR1 DFQATT, CDR2 SNEGSKA (reference sequence). The V and J ends lost 4 bases and 3 bases respectively, with 15 bases between them. Study-wide points: From matched ankylosing spondylitis synovial fluid, disease-linked clones were reportedly recovered at significantly enriched levels.

The clonotype comes from a male donor with ankylosing spondylitis or in good health (not recorded which). V is TRBV20-1 and J is TRBJ1-1, with TRBD1 as a possible D gene (5 bases). The specimen was blood, either unsorted or a sorted T cell fraction (not recorded which). The CDR3, as DNA: TGCAGTGCTATCGGGGGTGTGGTTGACACTGAAGCTTTCTTT. Translating it yields CSAIGGVVDTEAFF.